The rows below give T cell receptor beta chains drawn from one sample of a study of Ad26.COV2.S vaccination and SARS-CoV-2 variants. Repertoires were generated with immunoSEQ multiplex PCR, while TCRdb's copy carries only in-frame clones and drops some. The sample yields around 320,000 clones, roughly 84% seen once. The sequencing here drew on peripheral blood, taken in a trial of Ad26.COV2.S vaccine versus placebo. These receptors were collected from a person aged 18 to 59 who received the Ad26.COV2.S COVID-19 vaccine or a placebo. Both conserved end residues are part of each CDR3. Fields, in order: V gene, D gene, clone size, J gene, CDR3 DNA, CDR3 protein. The D gene is left open where the match is weak. Rows may omit the clone size; those that give it use once, few, many or a size class.

v_gene: TRBV9; d_gene: -; abundance: -; j_gene: TRBJ2-2; CDR3nt: TGTGCCAGCAGCGTATCGATCGTAGAGGGAAGGAGGAACACCGGGGAGCTGTTTTTT; CDR3aa: CASSVSIVEGRRNTGELFF
v_gene: TRBV7-3; d_gene: TRBD1; abundance: -; j_gene: TRBJ2-3; CDR3nt: TGTGCCAGCAGTCCCCGGACAGGAGTCACAGATACGCAGTATTTT; CDR3aa: CASSPRTGVTDTQYF
v_gene: TRBV18; d_gene: -; abundance: -; j_gene: TRBJ1-4; CDR3nt: TGTGCCAGCTCATCGCAGGGGAAAGGGGAAAAACTGTTTTTT; CDR3aa: CASSSQGKGEKLFF
v_gene: TRBV7-9; d_gene: -; abundance: once; j_gene: TRBJ1-1; CDR3nt: TGTGCCAGCAGCCCTAACAAGAATTCTGAAGCTTTCTTT; CDR3aa: CASSPNKNSEAFF
v_gene: TRBV6-5; d_gene: -; abundance: few; j_gene: TRBJ2-1; CDR3nt: TGTGCCAGCAGTATGCAGGGGAAGAGTGTGCAGTTCTTC; CDR3aa: CASSMQGKSVQFF
v_gene: TRBV6-5; d_gene: -; abundance: -; j_gene: TRBJ1-1; CDR3nt: TGTGCCAGCAGTTACCTAAGGGCAGGTAGAACTGAAGCTTTCTTT; CDR3aa: CASSYLRAGRTEAFF
v_gene: TRBV7-9; d_gene: -; abundance: -; j_gene: TRBJ1-2; CDR3nt: TGTGCCAGCAGCTTACGGGCGGGTGATGGCTACACCTTC; CDR3aa: CASSLRAGDGYTF
v_gene: TRBV6-7; d_gene: TRBD1; abundance: -; j_gene: TRBJ1-2; CDR3nt: TGTGCCAGCAGTTGCGGGACCGGGACAGCCAACTATGGCTACACCTTC; CDR3aa: CASSCGTGTANYGYTF
v_gene: TRBV9; d_gene: -; abundance: once; j_gene: TRBJ2-5; CDR3nt: TGTGCCAGCAGCCGAGGGTGGGAGACCCAGTACTTC; CDR3aa: CASSRGWETQYF
v_gene: TRBV10-3; d_gene: TRBD1; abundance: -; j_gene: TRBJ1-2; CDR3nt: TGTGCCATAACCGACAGGGGGTTGGATGGCTACACCTTC; CDR3aa: CAITDRGLDGYTF
v_gene: TRBV30; d_gene: -; abundance: -; j_gene: TRBJ2-2; CDR3nt: TGTGCCTGGACCCGAGTTAGAGGAACCGGGGAGCTGTTTTTT; CDR3aa: CAWTRVRGTGELFF
v_gene: TRBV4-3; d_gene: -; abundance: -; j_gene: TRBJ1-6; CDR3nt: TGCGCCAGCAGCCAGACGCGGATGGGGGAAGGATCACCCCTCCACTTT; CDR3aa: CASSQTRMGEGSPLHF
v_gene: TRBV7-2; d_gene: -; abundance: -; j_gene: TRBJ2-7; CDR3nt: TGTGCCAGCAGCCCAAATTTTTTAGGCGAGCAGTACTTC; CDR3aa: CASSPNFLGEQYF
v_gene: TRBV6-5; d_gene: -; abundance: -; j_gene: TRBJ2-5; CDR3nt: TGTGCCAGCAGAGGTCCTAGCACAGGGACCCAGTACTTC; CDR3aa: CASRGPSTGTQYF
v_gene: TRBV14; d_gene: TRBD1; abundance: -; j_gene: TRBJ1-2; CDR3nt: TGTGCCAGCAGCCAAGATCGACAGGGGCCGAGATATGGCTACACCTTC; CDR3aa: CASSQDRQGPRYGYTF
v_gene: TRBV5-6; d_gene: -; abundance: -; j_gene: TRBJ2-1; CDR3nt: TGTGCCAGCAGCTTGGCTAGGGTTCGGTCCCTTAATGAGCAGTTCTTC; CDR3aa: CASSLARVRSLNEQFF
v_gene: TRBV4-3; d_gene: -; abundance: -; j_gene: TRBJ2-2; CDR3nt: TGCGCCAGCAGTAGAGGGACTGGATTTACGAACACCGGGGAGCTGTTTTTT; CDR3aa: CASSRGTGFTNTGELFF
v_gene: TRBV5-4; d_gene: -; abundance: -; j_gene: TRBJ2-1; CDR3nt: TGTGCCAGCAGCTTCCAAGGGGGGGCCTACAATGAGCAGTTCTTC; CDR3aa: CASSFQGGAYNEQFF
v_gene: TRBV7-8; d_gene: TRBD1; abundance: -; j_gene: TRBJ1-2; CDR3nt: TGTGCCAGCAGCTTAGGCGGACAGGAGTATGGCTACACCTTC; CDR3aa: CASSLGGQEYGYTF
v_gene: TRBV7-9; d_gene: -; abundance: -; j_gene: TRBJ1-1; CDR3nt: TGTGCCAGCACCTTAGGACAATTCGCTGAAGCTTTCTTT; CDR3aa: CASTLGQFAEAFF
v_gene: TRBV5-1; d_gene: -; abundance: -; j_gene: TRBJ1-1; CDR3nt: TGCGCCAGCAGCGTACAGGGTGGGAACACTGAAGCTTTCTTT; CDR3aa: CASSVQGGNTEAFF
v_gene: TRBV19; d_gene: TRBD1; abundance: -; j_gene: TRBJ2-3; CDR3nt: TGTGCCAGTAGTATTCAAGACAGGGGGCGGGATACGCAGTATTTT; CDR3aa: CASSIQDRGRDTQYF
v_gene: TRBV6-5; d_gene: -; abundance: -; j_gene: TRBJ2-1; CDR3nt: TGTGCCAGCAGTTTGGACAGTGGGGGGTACAATGAGCAGTTCTTC; CDR3aa: CASSLDSGGYNEQFF
v_gene: TRBV3-1/TRBV3-2; d_gene: -; abundance: -; j_gene: TRBJ1-1; CDR3nt: TGTGCCAGCAGCCGGGGCTCAGAAGCTTTCTTT; CDR3aa: CASSRGSEAFF
v_gene: TRBV4-2; d_gene: -; abundance: -; j_gene: TRBJ1-1; CDR3nt: TGTGCCAGCAGCCAAGGCGTGGGGGATACTGAAGCTTTCTTT; CDR3aa: CASSQGVGDTEAFF
v_gene: TRBV5-1; d_gene: -; abundance: -; j_gene: TRBJ2-5; CDR3nt: TGCGCCAGTCTCAGGGCTCTTCCCGGGGAGACCCAGTACTTC; CDR3aa: CASLRALPGETQYF
v_gene: TRBV28; d_gene: -; abundance: -; j_gene: TRBJ1-1; CDR3nt: TGTGCCAGCAGCCCTTCTCCGGGACGGCAGAACACTGAAGCTTTCTTT; CDR3aa: CASSPSPGRQNTEAFF
v_gene: TRBV5-6; d_gene: -; abundance: -; j_gene: TRBJ1-1; CDR3nt: TGTGCCAGCAGCTTGTACGCCCTTGAAGCTTTCTTT; CDR3aa: CASSLYALEAFF
v_gene: TRBV5-1; d_gene: -; abundance: -; j_gene: TRBJ2-1; CDR3nt: TGCGCCAGCAGCCCGGGCCAGCAGCAGAGACTCAATGAGCAGTTCTTC; CDR3aa: CASSPGQQQRLNEQFF
v_gene: TRBV7-2; d_gene: -; abundance: -; j_gene: TRBJ2-6; CDR3nt: TGTGCCAGCAGCTTAAGAGGGGTATGGTCTGGGGCCAACGTCCTGACTTTC; CDR3aa: CASSLRGVWSGANVLTF